The sequence of this T cell receptor beta chain was determined in a study of blood T cell repertoires in COVID-19. For the study at large: Whether acute or convalescent, the COVID-19 samples came from the United States, Italy and Spain. T cells, B-cell-depleted T cells, or PBMCs provided the cDNA or gDNA that served as material.

In the authors' workflow: Amplification with reference gene primers provided the estimates of nucleated cell counts. The protocol was immunoSEQ multiplex PCR, while the TCRdb copy is restricted to in-frame clones and leaves out a portion. The V and J calls and clone size come from that table; D and trimming were worked out from the DNA. The table records some 110,000 clones, around four fifths of them present only once. Germline lookup yields CDR1 SGHTA and CDR2 FQGNSA. V lost 5 bases and J lost 4; bases outside the gene matches: 8. CDR3 size: 16 residues. This clonotype was obtained from a woman aged 70-85 years with acute or convalescent COVID-19. This rearrangement joins TRBV7-2 to TRBJ2-5, with 12 bases aligning to TRBD2. Source material: peripheral blood. Written as DNA, the CDR3 is TGTGCCAGCAGCCTTAGACTAGCGGGGGCCGCAGAGACCCAGTACTTC. Translated: CASSLRLAGAAETQYF.